The rows below give T cell receptor beta chains drawn from one sample of a study of shared clonotypes between healthy human individuals. Method: immunoSEQ multiplex PCR; TCRdb's copy keeps in-frame clones and lacks some. Among hundreds of thousands of clones, roughly 98% were seen once, and the ten largest hold around 0.3%. The specimen sequenced was naive CD8+ T cells sorted from blood. These TCRs come from a man under 40 in good health. The CDR3 runs from the conserved cysteine through the conserved F or W. The D gene is left open where the match is weak. Expanded clones are given a class, and other clones once, few, many or no size at all.

J,D,V,size,CDR3,DNA
TRBJ2-3,TRBD1,TRBV27,NA,CASTRGQTADTQYF,TGTGCCAGCACTAGGGGGCAAACGGCAGATACGCAGTATTTT
TRBJ2-2,TRBD2,TRBV4-3,NA,CASSPEPSGVNTGELFF,TGCGCCAGCAGCCCCGAACCTAGCGGGGTTAACACCGGGGAGCTGTTTTTT
TRBJ2-1,NA,TRBV2,NA,CASTPDSSYNEQFF,TGTGCCAGCACCCCGGACAGCTCCTACAATGAGCAGTTCTTC
TRBJ2-5,TRBD1,TRBV27,NA,CASSLRQGEETQYF,TGTGCCAGCAGTTTACGACAGGGTGAAGAGACCCAGTACTTC
TRBJ1-2,TRBD1,TRBV4-1,NA,CASSTTGGNGYTF,TGCGCCAGCAGTACCACAGGGGGCAATGGCTACACCTTC
TRBJ2-3,TRBD2,TRBV28,NA,CASSFTGLAGGTDTQYF,TGTGCCAGCAGTTTCACCGGACTAGCGGGAGGCACAGATACGCAGTATTTT
TRBJ2-1,TRBD2,TRBV7-8,once,CASSSRGRGNNEQFF,TGTGCCAGCAGCTCCCGCGGGAGGGGGAACAATGAGCAGTTCTTC
TRBJ1-1,NA,TRBV7-9,NA,CASTALQGSGTEAFF,TGTGCCAGCACCGCACTACAGGGAAGTGGGACTGAAGCTTTCTTT
TRBJ2-4,TRBD2,TRBV30,NA,CAWSASRGGLAKNIQYF,TGTGCCTGGAGCGCCTCCCGGGGGGGGCTGGCCAAAAACATTCAGTACTTC
TRBJ1-4,NA,TRBV2,NA,CASTGRKLFF,TGTGCCAGCACGGGGAGGAAACTGTTTTTT
TRBJ2-7,NA,TRBV27,once,CASSLGLGKIYEQYF,TGTGCCAGCAGTTTAGGTCTGGGGAAAATCTACGAGCAGTACTTC
TRBJ2-1,TRBD1,TRBV9,NA,CASSAKRDSTNNEQFF,TGTGCCAGCAGCGCCAAACGGGACAGCACAAACAATGAGCAGTTCTTC
TRBJ1-2,NA,TRBV11-2,NA,CASSPVPRTGYGYTF,TGTGCCAGCAGCCCAGTCCCGAGGACTGGCTATGGCTACACCTTC
TRBJ2-7,TRBD2,TRBV7-9,NA,CASSTLAGAYEQYF,TGTGCCAGCAGCACACTAGCGGGAGCCTACGAGCAGTACTTC
TRBJ2-1,TRBD2,TRBV29-1,NA,CSVEDFLFGGADNEQFF,TGCAGCGTTGAAGATTTTCTTTTCGGGGGGGCTGACAATGAGCAGTTCTTC
TRBJ2-7,TRBD2,TRBV6-6,once,CASRPLREAYEQYF,TGTGCCAGCAGGCCCCTGCGGGAGGCCTACGAGCAGTACTTC
TRBJ1-5,TRBD1,TRBV6-1,NA,CASSEGDRIYQPQHF,TGTGCCAGCAGTGAAGGGGACAGGATTTATCAGCCCCAGCATTTT
TRBJ1-5,NA,TRBV29-1,NA,CSVGTDSNQPQHF,TGCAGCGTTGGGACAGATAGCAATCAGCCCCAGCATTTT
TRBJ1-1,NA,TRBV5-4,NA,CASSTSGPEAFF,TGTGCCAGCAGCACAAGTGGGCCTGAAGCTTTCTTT
TRBJ2-1,NA,TRBV30,NA,CAWDPGPAAYNEQFF,TGTGCCTGGGACCCGGGGCCAGCGGCCTACAATGAGCAGTTCTTC
TRBJ2-7,TRBD1,TRBV9,NA,CASSLGTGYPYEQYF,TGTGCCAGCAGCTTGGGGACAGGTTACCCCTACGAGCAGTACTTC
TRBJ2-1,TRBD2,TRBV9,NA,CASSFISGGNNEQFF,TGTGCCAGCAGTTTTATTAGCGGGGGAAACAATGAGCAGTTCTTC
TRBJ2-5,TRBD2,TRBV29-1,NA,CSVETPGGPIETQYF,TGCAGCGTTGAAACCCCGGGAGGGCCGATAGAGACCCAGTACTTC
TRBJ2-2,NA,TRBV29-1,NA,CSVFGGDFSGELFF,TGCAGCGTTTTCGGGGGCGACTTTTCCGGGGAGCTGTTTTTT
TRBJ2-7,NA,TRBV5-4,NA,CASSLGGLVYEQYF,TGTGCCAGCAGCTTGGGGGGCCTAGTCTACGAGCAGTACTTC
TRBJ2-3,NA,TRBV7-7,NA,CASSLGEADTQYF,TGTGCCAGCAGCCTCGGTGAGGCAGATACGCAGTATTTT
TRBJ2-1,NA,TRBV15,NA,CATSRDHPQGRNEQFF,TGTGCCACCAGCAGAGACCATCCACAGGGTCGGAATGAGCAGTTCTTC
TRBJ1-2,NA,TRBV6-5,once,CASSYSQQHYGYTF,TGTGCCAGCAGTTACTCTCAGCAGCACTATGGCTACACCTTC
TRBJ2-2,TRBD2,TRBV2,once,CASSEVGGLAGGPSTGELFF,TGTGCCAGCAGTGAAGTGGGGGGACTAGCGGGAGGGCCCTCCACCGGGGAGCTGTTTTTT
TRBJ2-2,NA,TRBV28,NA,CASTSPMRPGQNTGELFF,TGTGCCAGCACTTCCCCCATGCGGCCAGGGCAGAACACCGGGGAGCTGTTTTTT